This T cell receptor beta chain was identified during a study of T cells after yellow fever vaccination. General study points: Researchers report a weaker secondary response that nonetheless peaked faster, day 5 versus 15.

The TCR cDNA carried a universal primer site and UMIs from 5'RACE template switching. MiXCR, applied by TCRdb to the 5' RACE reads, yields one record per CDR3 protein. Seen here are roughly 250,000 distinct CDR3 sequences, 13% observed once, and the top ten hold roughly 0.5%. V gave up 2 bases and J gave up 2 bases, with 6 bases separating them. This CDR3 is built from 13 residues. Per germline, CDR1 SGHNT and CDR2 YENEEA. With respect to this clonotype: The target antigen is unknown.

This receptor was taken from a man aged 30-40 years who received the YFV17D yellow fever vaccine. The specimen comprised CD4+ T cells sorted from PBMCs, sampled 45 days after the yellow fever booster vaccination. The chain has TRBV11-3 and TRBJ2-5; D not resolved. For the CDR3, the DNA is TGTGCCAGCAGCTTAAACTCTCAAGAGACCCAGTACTTC. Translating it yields CASSLNSQETQYF.